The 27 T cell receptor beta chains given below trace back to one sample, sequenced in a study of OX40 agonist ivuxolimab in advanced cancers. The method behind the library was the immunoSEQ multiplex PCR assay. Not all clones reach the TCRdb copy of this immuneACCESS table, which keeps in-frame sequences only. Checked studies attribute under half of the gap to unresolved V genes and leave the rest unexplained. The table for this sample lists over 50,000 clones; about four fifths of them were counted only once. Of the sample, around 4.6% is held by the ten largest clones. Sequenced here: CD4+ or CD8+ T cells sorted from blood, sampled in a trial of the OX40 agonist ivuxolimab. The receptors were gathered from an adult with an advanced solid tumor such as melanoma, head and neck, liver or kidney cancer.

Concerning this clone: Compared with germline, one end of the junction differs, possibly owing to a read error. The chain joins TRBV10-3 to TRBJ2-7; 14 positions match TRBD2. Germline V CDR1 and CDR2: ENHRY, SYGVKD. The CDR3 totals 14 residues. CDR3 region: CTISGTSGRYEQYF. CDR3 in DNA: TGTACCATCAGCGGGACTAGCGGGAGATACGAGCAGTACTTC.

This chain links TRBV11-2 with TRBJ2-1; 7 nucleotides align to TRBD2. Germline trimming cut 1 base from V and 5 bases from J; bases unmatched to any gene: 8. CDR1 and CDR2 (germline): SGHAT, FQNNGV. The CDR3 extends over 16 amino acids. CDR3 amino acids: CASSLVGAGINNEQFF. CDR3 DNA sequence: TGTGCCAGCAGCTTAGTTGGAGCGGGAATAAACAATGAGCAGTTCTTC.

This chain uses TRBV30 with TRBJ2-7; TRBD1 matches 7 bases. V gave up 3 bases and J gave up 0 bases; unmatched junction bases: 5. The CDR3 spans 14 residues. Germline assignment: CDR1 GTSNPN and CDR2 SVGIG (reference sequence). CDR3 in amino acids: CAWSGQESSYEQYF. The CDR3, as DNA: TGTGCCTGGAGCGGACAGGAAAGCTCCTACGAGCAGTACTTC.

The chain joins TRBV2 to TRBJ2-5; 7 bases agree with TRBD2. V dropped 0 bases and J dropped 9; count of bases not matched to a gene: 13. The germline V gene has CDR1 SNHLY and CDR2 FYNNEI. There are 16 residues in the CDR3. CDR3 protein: CASSEASGTTQGAQYF. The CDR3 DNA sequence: TGTGCCAGCAGTGAAGCGTCCGGGACTACCCAAGGGGCCCAGTACTTC.

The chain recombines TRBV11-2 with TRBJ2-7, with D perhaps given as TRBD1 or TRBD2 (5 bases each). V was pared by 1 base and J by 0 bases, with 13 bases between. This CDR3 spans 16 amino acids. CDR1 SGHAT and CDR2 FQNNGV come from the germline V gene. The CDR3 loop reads CASSLGVGVLSYEQYF. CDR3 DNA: TGTGCCAGCAGCTTAGGCGTGGGGGTACTCTCCTACGAGCAGTACTTC.

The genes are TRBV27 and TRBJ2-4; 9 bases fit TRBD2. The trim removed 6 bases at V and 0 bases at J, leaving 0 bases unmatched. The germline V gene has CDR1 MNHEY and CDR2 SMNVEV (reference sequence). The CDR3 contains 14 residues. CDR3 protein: CASRLAGAKNIQYF. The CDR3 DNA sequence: TGTGCCAGCAGACTAGCGGGAGCCAAAAACATTCAGTACTTC.

The CDR3 region has the DNA TGCGCCAGCAAGGTTAGCGGGAGGGCCCTATCGGATACGCAGTATTTT. This translates into CASKVSGRALSDTQYF. This chain links TRBV5-1 with TRBJ2-3, with 11 bases matching TRBD2. The CDR3 is 16 amino acids. Trimming at V came to 6 bases and at J to 6 bases, leaving 12 bases not matched to a gene. CDR1 and CDR2 (germline): SGHRS, YFSETQ.

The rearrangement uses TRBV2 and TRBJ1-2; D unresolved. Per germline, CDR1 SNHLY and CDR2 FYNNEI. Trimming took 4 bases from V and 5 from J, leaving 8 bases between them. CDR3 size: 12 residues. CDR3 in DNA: TGTGCCAGCAGTGGAATAGAATATGGCTACACCTTC. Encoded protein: CASSGIEYGYTF.

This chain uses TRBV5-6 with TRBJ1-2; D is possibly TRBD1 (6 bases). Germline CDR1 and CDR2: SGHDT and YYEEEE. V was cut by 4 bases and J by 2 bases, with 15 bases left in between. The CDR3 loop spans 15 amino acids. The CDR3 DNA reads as TGTGCCAGCAGCCCCGGGGGCGGGTTGAACTATGGCTACACCTTC. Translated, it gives CASSPGGGLNYGYTF.

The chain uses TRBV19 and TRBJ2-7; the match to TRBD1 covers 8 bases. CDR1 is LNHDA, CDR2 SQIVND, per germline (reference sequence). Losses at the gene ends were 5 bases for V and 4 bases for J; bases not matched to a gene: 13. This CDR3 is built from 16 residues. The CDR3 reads CASSRQGRSLIYEQYF. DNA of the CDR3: TGTGCCAGTAGTCGACAGGGGAGGAGTCTTATTTACGAGCAGTACTTC.

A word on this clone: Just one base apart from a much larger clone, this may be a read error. CDR3 amino acids: CSATQGYGYIF. The CDR3 nucleotides read TGCAGTGCTACACAGGGATATGGCTACATCTTC. The rearrangement joins TRBV20-1 to TRBJ1-2, with a tentative D call TRBD1 (6 bases). Germline CDR1 DFQATT, CDR2 SNEGSKA (reference sequence). This CDR3 is 11 amino acids long.

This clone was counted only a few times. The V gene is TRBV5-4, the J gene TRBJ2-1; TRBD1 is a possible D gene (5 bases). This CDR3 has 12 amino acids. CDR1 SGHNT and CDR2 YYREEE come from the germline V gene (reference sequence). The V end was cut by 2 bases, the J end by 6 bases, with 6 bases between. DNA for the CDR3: TGTGCCAGCAGCTTTCAGGGCAATGAGCAGTTCTTC. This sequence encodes CASSFQGNEQFF.

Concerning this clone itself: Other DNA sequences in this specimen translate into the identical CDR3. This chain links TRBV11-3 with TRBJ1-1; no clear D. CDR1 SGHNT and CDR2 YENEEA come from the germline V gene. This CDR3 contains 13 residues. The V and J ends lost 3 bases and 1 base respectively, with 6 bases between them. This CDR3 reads CASSLGGNTEAFF. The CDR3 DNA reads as TGTGCCAGCAGCTTGGGAGGGAACACTGAAGCTTTCTTT.

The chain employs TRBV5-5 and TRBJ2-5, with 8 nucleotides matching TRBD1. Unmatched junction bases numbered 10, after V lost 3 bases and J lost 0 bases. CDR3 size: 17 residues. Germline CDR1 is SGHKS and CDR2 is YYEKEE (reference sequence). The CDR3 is CASSSGQGILYQETQYF. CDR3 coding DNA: TGTGCCAGCAGCTCAGGACAGGGAATTTTATACCAAGAGACCCAGTACTTC. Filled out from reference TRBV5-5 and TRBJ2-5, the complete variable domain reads DAGVTQSPTHLIKTRGQQVTLRCSPISGHKSVSWYQQVLGQGPQFIFQYYEKEERGRGNFPDRFSARQFPNYSSELNVNALLLGDSALYLCASSSGQGILYQETQYFGPGTRLLVL.

The CDR3 DNA reads as TGTGCCAGCAGTTACGACGGGGGGGAGGTCACTGAAGCTTTCTTT. Amino acids: CASSYDGGEVTEAFF. The chain recombines TRBV6-6 with TRBJ1-1; maybe TRBD1 (5 bases). The germline CDR1 and CDR2 sequences are MNHNY and SVGAGI (reference sequence). The CDR3 runs 15 residues. V was trimmed by 2 bases and J by 4 bases, leaving 14 bases between them.

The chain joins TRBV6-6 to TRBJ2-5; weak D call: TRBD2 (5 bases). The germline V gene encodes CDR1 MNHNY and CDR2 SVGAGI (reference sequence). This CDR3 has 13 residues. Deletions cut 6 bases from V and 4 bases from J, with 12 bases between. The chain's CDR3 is CASRQTSAETQYF. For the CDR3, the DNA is TGTGCCAGCAGACAAACTAGTGCAGAGACCCAGTACTTC.

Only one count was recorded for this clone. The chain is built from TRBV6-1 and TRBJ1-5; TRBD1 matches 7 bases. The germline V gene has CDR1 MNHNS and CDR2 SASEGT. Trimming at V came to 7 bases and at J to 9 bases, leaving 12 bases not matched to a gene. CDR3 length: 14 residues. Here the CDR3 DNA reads TGTGCCAGCAACCCCAGGACAGGAGATCGGCCCCAGCATTTT. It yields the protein CASNPRTGDRPQHF.

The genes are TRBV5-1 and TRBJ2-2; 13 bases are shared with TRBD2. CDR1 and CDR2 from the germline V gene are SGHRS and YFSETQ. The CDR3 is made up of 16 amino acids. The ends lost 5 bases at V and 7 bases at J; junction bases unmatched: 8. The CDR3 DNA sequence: TGCGCCAGCAGGTTAGGACTAGCGGGAGCAAACGGGGAGCTGTTTTTT. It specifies CASRLGLAGANGELFF. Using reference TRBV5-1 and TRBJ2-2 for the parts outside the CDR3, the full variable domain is KAGVTQTPRYLIKTRGQQVTLSCSPISGHRSVSWYQQTPGQGLQFLFEYFSETQRNKGNFPGRFSGRQFSNSRSEMNVSTLELGDSALYLCASRLGLAGANGELFFGEGSRLTVL.

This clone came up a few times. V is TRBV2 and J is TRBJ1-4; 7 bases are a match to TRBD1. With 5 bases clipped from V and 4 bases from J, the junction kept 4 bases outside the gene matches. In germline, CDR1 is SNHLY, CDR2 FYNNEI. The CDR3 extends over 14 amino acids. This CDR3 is CASSRGQHNEKLFF. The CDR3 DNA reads TGTGCCAGCAGTAGGGGACAGCATAATGAAAAACTGTTTTTT.

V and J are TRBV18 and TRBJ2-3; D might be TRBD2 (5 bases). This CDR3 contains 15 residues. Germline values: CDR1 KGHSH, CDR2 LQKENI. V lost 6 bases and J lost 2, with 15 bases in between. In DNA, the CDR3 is TGTGCCAGCTCGCGGGCCCTGACCATCACAGATACGCAGTATTTT. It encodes CASSRALTITDTQYF. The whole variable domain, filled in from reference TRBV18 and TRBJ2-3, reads NAGVMQNPRHLVRRRGQEARLRCSPMKGHSHVYWYRQLPEEGLKFMVYLQKENIIDESGMPKERFSAEFPKEGPSILRIQQVVRGDSAAYFCASSRALTITDTQYFGPGTRLTVL.

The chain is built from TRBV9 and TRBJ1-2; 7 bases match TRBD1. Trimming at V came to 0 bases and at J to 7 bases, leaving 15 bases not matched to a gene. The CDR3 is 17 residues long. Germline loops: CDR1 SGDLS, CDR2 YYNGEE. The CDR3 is CASSVGGGARPSGGYTF. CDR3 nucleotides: TGTGCCAGCAGCGTAGGAGGGGGCGCAAGGCCCAGTGGTGGCTACACCTTC. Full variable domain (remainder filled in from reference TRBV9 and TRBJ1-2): DSGVTQTPKHLITATGQRVTLRCSPRSGDLSVYWYQQSLDQGLQFLIQYYNGEERAKGNILERFSAQQFPDLHSELNLSSLELGDSALYFCASSVGGGARPSGGYTFGSGTRLTVV.

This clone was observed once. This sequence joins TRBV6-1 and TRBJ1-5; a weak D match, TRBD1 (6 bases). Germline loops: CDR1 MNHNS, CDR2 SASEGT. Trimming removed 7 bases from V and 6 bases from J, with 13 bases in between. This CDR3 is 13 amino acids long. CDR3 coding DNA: TGTGCCAGCACTGCGGGAGGGGGTCAGCCCCAGCATTTT. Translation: CASTAGGGQPQHF.

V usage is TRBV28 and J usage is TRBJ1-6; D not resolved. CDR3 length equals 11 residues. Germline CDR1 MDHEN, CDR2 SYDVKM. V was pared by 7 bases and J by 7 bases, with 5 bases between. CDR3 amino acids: CASMQNSPLHF. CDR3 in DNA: TGTGCCAGCATGCAAAATTCACCCCTCCACTTT.

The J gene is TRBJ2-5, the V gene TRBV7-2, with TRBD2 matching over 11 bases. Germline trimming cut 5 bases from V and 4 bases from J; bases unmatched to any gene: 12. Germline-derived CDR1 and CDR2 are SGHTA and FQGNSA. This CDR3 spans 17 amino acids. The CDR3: CASSATGTSGGGETQYF. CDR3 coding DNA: TGTGCCAGCAGCGCTACCGGGACTAGCGGAGGGGGAGAGACCCAGTACTTC. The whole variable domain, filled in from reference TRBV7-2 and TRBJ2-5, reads GAGVSQSPSNKVTEKGKDVELRCDPISGHTALYWYRQSLGQGLEFLIYFQGNSAPDKSGLPSDRFSAERTGGSVSTLTIQRTQQEDSAVYLCASSATGTSGGGETQYFGPGTRLLVL.

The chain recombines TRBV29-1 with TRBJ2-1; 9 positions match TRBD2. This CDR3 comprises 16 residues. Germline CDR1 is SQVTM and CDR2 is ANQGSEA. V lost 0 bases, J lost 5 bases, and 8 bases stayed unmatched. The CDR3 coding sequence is TGCAGCGTTGAAGATCGAATTAGCGGGAGTAACAATGAGCAGTTCTTC. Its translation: CSVEDRISGSNNEQFF.

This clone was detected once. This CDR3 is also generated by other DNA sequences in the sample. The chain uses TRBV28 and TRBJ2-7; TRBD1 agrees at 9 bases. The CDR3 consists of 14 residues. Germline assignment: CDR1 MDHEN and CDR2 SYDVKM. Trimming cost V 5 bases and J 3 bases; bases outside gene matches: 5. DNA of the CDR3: TGTGCCAGCAGTACTGGACAGGGGAGCTACGAGCAGTACTTC. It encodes CASSTGQGSYEQYF.

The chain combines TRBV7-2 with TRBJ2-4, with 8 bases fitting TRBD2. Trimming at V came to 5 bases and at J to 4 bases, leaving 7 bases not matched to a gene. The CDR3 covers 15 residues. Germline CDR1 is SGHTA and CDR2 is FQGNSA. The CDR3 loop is CASSPLRGGKNIQYF. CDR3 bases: TGTGCCAGCAGCCCCCTACGGGGGGGAAAAAACATTCAGTACTTC.